The 25 T cell receptor beta chains in this list originate from one sample, sequenced in a study of siplizumab effects on memory and regulatory T cells. Using immunoSEQ multiplex PCR, the repertoire was profiled, and TCRdb retains in-frame clones only, with some absent. The top ten hold roughly 0.15% of the sample, which has about 100,000 clones, about 91% seen once. Sequenced sample: CD4+ T cells sorted from blood. The source of these receptors is a human donor in good health.

V gene TRBV6-6 combines with J gene TRBJ2-7, with a tentative D call TRBD1 (5 bases). Germline values: CDR1 MNHNY, CDR2 SVGAGI (reference sequence). The CDR3 covers 13 residues. Trimming shortened V by 8 bases and J by 0 bases, and 11 bases separated the two germline ends. The CDR3 DNA reads TGTGCCAGCTGTGAGACAGACTCCTACGAGCAGTACTTC. Translation gives CASCETDSYEQYF.

The chain joins TRBV7-2 to TRBJ2-7; 9 bases line up with TRBD1. This CDR3 region has 15 residues. V shed 7 bases and J 3 bases; nucleotides not matched to a gene: 10. Germline CDR1 and CDR2: SGHTA and FQGNSA. In nucleotides, the CDR3 is TGTGCCAGCACCCAAACGGGACAGGGATTCTACGAGCAGTACTTC. This encodes CASTQTGQGFYEQYF.

V is TRBV5-6 and J is TRBJ1-1; tentative D call: TRBD1 (5 bases). Trimming shortened V by 4 bases and J by 3 bases, and 13 bases separated the two germline ends. The length of the CDR3 is 14 residues. The V gene's germline CDR1 is SGHDT and CDR2 YYEEEE. The CDR3 DNA is TGTGCCAGCAGCGGGGGACCATCCTACACTGAAGCTTTCTTT. Residues: CASSGGPSYTEAFF.

The table lists this clone with a few counts. The J gene is TRBJ1-3, the V gene TRBV7-3; D is unresolved. The germline gives CDR1 SGHTA, CDR2 FQGTGA. CDR3 length equals 16 residues. V dropped 5 bases and J dropped 0 bases, with 14 bases sitting between them. CDR3 amino acids: CASSLNPQSSGNTIYF. DNA for the CDR3: TGTGCCAGCAGCCTAAACCCACAGAGCTCTGGAAACACCATATATTTT. The whole variable domain, remainder taken from reference TRBV7-3 and TRBJ1-3, is GAGVSQTPSNKVTEKGKYVELRCDPISGHTALYWYRQSLGQGPEFLIYFQGTGAADDSGLPNDRFFAVRPEGSVSTLKIQRTERGDSAVYLCASSLNPQSSGNTIYFGEGSWLTVV.

This clone was found once. The CDR3 DNA reads as TGTGCCAGCAGACAGGGTTACGAGCAGTACTTC. It is translated as CASRQGYEQYF. The genes are TRBV2 and TRBJ2-7; weak D call: TRBD1 (6 bases). Trimming cost V 6 bases and J 4 bases, with 7 bases left between them. CDR1 SNHLY and CDR2 FYNNEI come from the germline V gene. The CDR3 loop spans 11 amino acids.

This clone was detected once. The rearrangement joins TRBV4-2 to TRBJ2-1; TRBD1 matches 10 bases. Per germline, CDR1 LGHNA and CDR2 YNFKEQ. This CDR3 region has 14 residues. Trimming took 5 bases from V and 12 from J; bases not matched to a gene: 10. The CDR3 here is CASSNTERTGGQFF. The CDR3 nucleotides read TGTGCCAGCAGCAACACCGAGCGGACAGGGGGGCAGTTCTTC.

The gene calls are TRBV18 and TRBJ1-4, with no clear D. The CDR3 covers 18 residues. Germline V gene sequence: CDR1 KGHSH, CDR2 LQKENI. The V end lost 2 bases, the J end lost 5 bases, and 21 bases lay between the germline ends. This chain's CDR3 is CASSPFIPRADTNEKLFF. CDR3 bases: TGTGCCAGCTCACCATTTATCCCGAGGGCCGACACAAATGAAAAACTGTTTTTT.

This clone was picked up one time. The V call is TRBV15, the J call TRBJ1-2; 11 nucleotides line up with TRBD1. This CDR3 has 14 residues. Losses at the gene ends were 6 bases for V and 2 bases for J; bases not matched to a gene: 2. Germline-derived CDR1 and CDR2 are LNHNV and YYDKDF (reference sequence). The CDR3 here is CATRRTGGNYGYTF. In DNA, the CDR3 is TGTGCCACCAGGAGGACAGGGGGCAACTATGGCTACACCTTC. Full variable domain (missing parts from reference TRBV15 and TRBJ1-2): DAMVIQNPRYQVTQFGKPVTLSCSQTLNHNVMYWYQQKSSQAPKLLFHYYDKDFNNEADTPDNFQSRRPNTSFCFLDIRSPGLGDTAMYLCATRRTGGNYGYTFGSGTRLTVV.

V is TRBV27 and J is TRBJ2-4; 10 bases match TRBD2. The junction had 7 bases not matched to a gene; V was cut back by 5 bases and J by 0 bases. Looked up from germline, CDR1 is MNHEY and CDR2 is SMNVEV (reference sequence). The CDR3 length is 17 residues. CDR3 sequence: CASSPNPSGGAKNIQYF. In nucleotides, the CDR3 is TGTGCCAGCAGTCCGAATCCTAGCGGGGGAGCCAAAAACATTCAGTACTTC.

This chain joins TRBV9 and TRBJ2-5; D ambiguous. The ends were cut back, 0 bases at V and 2 bases at J, with 11 bases in the middle. The CDR3 sequence is 15 residues long. Per germline, CDR1 SGDLS and CDR2 YYNGEE. CDR3 nucleotide sequence: TGTGCCAGCAGCGTAGGGGCAACCCCTCAAGAGACCCAGTACTTC. As protein: CASSVGATPQETQYF.

The chain couples TRBV21-1 to TRBJ1-3; the table assigns TRBD1, which was not confirmed against the DNA. TRBV21-1 constitutes a pseudogene. This CDR3 contains 19 residues. For the CDR3, the DNA is TGTGCCAGCAGCTTCCGCCGTAAGACAGGGGCCTGGACTGGAAACACCATATATTTT. Residues: CASSFRRKTGAWTGNTIYF.

The chain employs TRBV19 and TRBJ1-2; D is perhaps TRBD1 (6 bases). CDR3 length: 15 residues. Deletions cut 4 bases from V and 3 bases from J, with 15 bases between. CDR1 is LNHDA and CDR2 is SQIVND in the germline V gene (reference sequence). The CDR3 DNA reads as TGTGCCAGTAGTACCCAAAAAGGACAGTACTATGGCTACACCTTC. This encodes CASSTQKGQYYGYTF.

The genes are TRBV19 and TRBJ2-5, with 7 bases fitting TRBD1. CDR1 and CDR2 (germline): LNHDA, SQIVND (reference sequence). V trimming: 3 bases; J trimming: 5 bases; junction bases outside the gene matches: 9. The CDR3 extends over 15 amino acids. CDR3 region: CASSILAGGIETQYF. The DNA of the CDR3 is TGTGCCAGTAGTATCCTGGCAGGGGGTATCGAGACCCAGTACTTC.

This chain uses TRBV2 with TRBJ1-5, with D hard to call. The V gene lost 6 bases and the J gene lost 5 bases, with 20 bases spanning the gap. This CDR3 is 16 amino acids long. The V gene's germline CDR1 is SNHLY and CDR2 FYNNEI. CDR3 sequence reads: CASSPNGPSTDQPQHF. In nucleotides, the CDR3 is TGTGCCAGCAGCCCCAACGGTCCTTCGACGGATCAGCCCCAGCATTTT.

The chain uses TRBV5-4 and TRBJ2-2, with TRBD2 matching over 12 bases. With V trimmed by 3 bases and J by 4 bases, 7 bases remained unmatched. Per germline, CDR1 SGHNT and CDR2 YYREEE (reference sequence). The CDR3 runs 17 residues. CDR3 protein: CASSSLATSGGTGELFF. CDR3 DNA: TGTGCCAGCAGCTCCCTAGCGACTAGCGGGGGCACCGGGGAGCTGTTTTTT. Drawing the rest from reference TRBV5-4 and TRBJ2-2, the complete variable domain is ETGVTQSPTHLIKTRGQQVTLRCSSQSGHNTVSWYQQALGQGPQFIFQYYREEENGRGNFPPRFSGLQFPNYSSELNVNALELDDSALYLCASSSLATSGGTGELFFGEGSRLTVL.

The chain joins TRBV10-3 to TRBJ1-5, with 7 bases lining up with TRBD1. With 6 bases clipped from V and 2 bases from J, the junction kept 4 bases outside the gene matches. The CDR3 covers 14 residues. Germline V gene data show CDR1 as ENHRY and CDR2 as SYGVKD. The CDR3 region is CAISDQGGNQPQHF. The CDR3 DNA is TGTGCCATCAGCGATCAGGGGGGCAATCAGCCCCAGCATTTT.

V is TRBV28 and J is TRBJ2-7; 8 positions agree with TRBD2. This CDR3 comprises 15 residues. J lost 6 bases, V lost 6 bases, and 13 bases had no gene match. In germline, CDR1 is MDHEN, CDR2 SYDVKM. CDR3 coding DNA: TGTGCCAGCAGCCTCGGGAGCGGGGGAACAGGCGAGCAGTACTTC. Protein: CASSLGSGGTGEQYF.

The gene calls are TRBV11-3 and TRBJ1-2, with no clear D. Trimming left V 1 base short and J 8 bases short, with 8 bases between. Germline loops: CDR1 SGHNT, CDR2 YENEEA. The CDR3 is 12 residues long. As DNA, the CDR3 is TGTGCCAGCAGCTTAGGAGGAAACGGCTACACCTTC. Translating gives CASSLGGNGYTF.

The chain recombines TRBV28 with TRBJ1-6; D call uncertain. Per germline, CDR1 MDHEN and CDR2 SYDVKM. Trimming pared 1 base from V and 5 bases from J, leaving 12 bases between. This CDR3 is 16 amino acids long. Here the CDR3 reads CASSLLAGQDNSPLHF. The CDR3 DNA is TGTGCCAGCAGTTTATTGGCCGGGCAAGATAATTCACCCCTCCACTTT.

This chain joins TRBV5-1 and TRBJ2-1, with 7 bases fitting TRBD2. Germline V gene lookup returns CDR1 SGHRS and CDR2 YFSETQ. The V segment lost 1 base and the J segment 2 bases; nucleotides outside the gene matches: 3. The CDR3 spans 15 residues. CDR3 bases: TGCGCCAGCAGCTTGACAGCGGGGACCTACAATGAGCAGTTCTTC. Translated, it gives CASSLTAGTYNEQFF.

The CDR3 spells CASSLETQYF. The CDR3 bases are TGCGCCAGCAGCTTGGAGACCCAGTACTTC. V and J are TRBV5-1 and TRBJ2-5; no reliable D call. CDR3 length: 10 residues. Trimming removed 0 bases at V and 6 bases at J, with 0 bases between. The V gene's germline CDR1 is SGHRS and CDR2 YFSETQ.

The chain couples TRBV7-2 to TRBJ2-1; TRBD2 matches at 11 bases. This CDR3 has 15 amino acids. The junction had 6 bases not matched to a gene; V was cut back by 7 bases and J by 4 bases. Germline V gene data show CDR1 as SGHTA and CDR2 as FQGNSA. DNA of the CDR3: TGTGCCAGCACCCTAGCGGGGGGACCGTACAATGAGCAGTTCTTC. Its protein is CASTLAGGPYNEQFF.

This clone was seen a single time. The chain recombines TRBV5-1 with TRBJ2-3; 13 nucleotides line up with TRBD2. Germline V CDR1 and CDR2: SGHRS, YFSETQ. This CDR3 region has 16 residues. V lost 4 bases to trimming and J lost 6 bases; unmatched junction nucleotides: 8. CDR3 coding DNA: TGCGCCAGCAGCGTACCACTAGCGGGGGGGCCGGATACGCAGTATTTT. This translates into CASSVPLAGGPDTQYF.

V usage is TRBV18 and J usage is TRBJ2-4; the match to TRBD1 covers 7 bases. The CDR3 runs to 13 residues. With V trimmed by 2 bases and J by 5 bases, 0 bases remained unmatched. Germline CDR1 KGHSH, CDR2 LQKENI. The CDR3: CASSPGTENIQYF. The CDR3 bases are TGTGCCAGCTCACCAGGGACAGAAAACATTCAGTACTTC.

This clone appeared a single time. In DNA form, the CDR3 reads TGTGCCAGCAGACTTGGGGGGGAGGGTCTCCCCGAGCAGTACTTC. It yields the protein CASRLGGEGLPEQYF. This chain uses TRBV28 with TRBJ2-7, with 7 bases that match TRBD2. The CDR3 has 15 residues. Trimming at V came to 6 bases and at J to 6 bases, leaving 14 bases not matched to a gene. Germline-derived CDR1 and CDR2 are MDHEN and SYDVKM.